This record covers a single T cell receptor beta chain. This sample stems from a study of blood T cell repertoires in COVID-19. Study-wide background: COVID-19 samples, acute and convalescent, were from the United States, Italy and Spain. From T cells, B-cell-depleted T cells, or PBMCs came the material, which was cDNA or gDNA.

Germline values: CDR1 SGDLS, CDR2 YYNGEE. The CDR3 has 16 amino acids. V shed 0 bases and J 4 bases; nucleotides not matched to a gene: 10. As handled by the study authors: Nucleated cell number was recorded as an estimate derived from reference gene primer amplification. TCRdb's table, derived via immunoSEQ multiplex PCR, lists solely in-frame clones and lacks some. Clone size and the V and J calls come from that table; the DNA yielded D and trimming. The profile shows about 140,000 clones, 85% of them singletons. This sequence originates from a man in his fifties or sixties with acute or convalescent COVID-19. The sample taken for sequencing was peripheral blood. This chain connects TRBV9 to TRBJ2-7, with 7 bases lining up with TRBD1. CDR3 DNA sequence: TGTGCCAGCAGCGTAGGGCACGGACAGGCAACATACGAGCAGTACTTC. Residues: CASSVGHGQATYEQYF.